These 23 T cell receptor beta chains share one sample of origin, sequenced in a study of human thymus T cells. Profiling relied on immunoSEQ multiplex PCR, and the TCRdb table lists in-frame clones only, not all of them. The data contain approximately 46,000 clones, 85% to 95% of them singletons. Sequenced material: blood. Receptors were obtained from a girl under three years old with a congenital heart defect but otherwise immunologically healthy.

The CDR3 is CASSLVSREQDTQYF. The CDR3 nucleotides read TGCGCCAGCAGCTTGGTCTCGCGGGAGCAAGATACGCAGTATTTT. This chain connects TRBV5-1 to TRBJ2-3; TRBD2 aligns across 7 bases. The CDR3 runs 15 residues. J lost 5 bases, V lost 0 bases, and 6 bases had no gene match. In germline, CDR1 is SGHRS, CDR2 YFSETQ. Together with reference TRBV5-1 and TRBJ2-3, the CDR3 gives the full variable domain: KAGVTQTPRYLIKTRGQQVTLSCSPISGHRSVSWYQQTPGQGLQFLFEYFSETQRNKGNFPGRFSGRQFSNSRSEMNVSTLELGDSALYLCASSLVSREQDTQYFGPGTRLTVL.

The V and J genes are TRBV11-2 and TRBJ2-4; D gene ambiguous. The CDR3 loop spans 15 amino acids. From germline, CDR1 is SGHAT and CDR2 FQNNGV. Trimming took 5 bases from V and 10 from J, leaving 21 bases between them. The DNA of the CDR3 is TGTGCCAGCAGCCGCGACTTGGCTTCTTCTCGTATTCAGTACTTC. It yields the protein CASSRDLASSRIQYF.

This clone is a singleton in its sample. The chain recombines TRBV28 with TRBJ2-5; D unclear. The germline gives CDR1 MDHEN, CDR2 SYDVKM. Trimming shortened V by 3 bases and J by 0 bases, and 5 bases separated the two germline ends. CDR3 length: 13 amino acids. The CDR3 DNA sequence: TGTGCCAGCAGTTTGGAGTACCAAGAGACCCAGTACTTC. This translates into CASSLEYQETQYF. Drawing the rest from reference TRBV28 and TRBJ2-5, the complete variable domain is DVKVTQSSRYLVKRTGEKVFLECVQDMDHENMFWYRQDPGLGLRLIYFSYDVKMKEKGDIPEGYSVSREKKERFSLILESASTNQTSMYLCASSLEYQETQYFGPGTRLLVL.

V gene TRBV19 combines with J gene TRBJ1-2; D gene unclear. In germline, CDR1 is LNHDA, CDR2 SQIVND (reference sequence). V shed 3 bases and J shed 4 bases, with 18 bases lying between them. The CDR3 sequence is 16 residues long. DNA of the CDR3: TGTGCCAGTAGTATGGCCCTTACGGACGGATTCTATGGCTACACCTTC. Its protein product is CASSMALTDGFYGYTF. Drawing the rest from reference TRBV19 and TRBJ1-2, the complete variable domain is DGGITQSPKYLFRKEGQNVTLSCEQNLNHDAMYWYRQDPGQGLRLIYYSQIVNDFQKGDIAEGYSVSREKKESFPLTVTSAQKNPTAFYLCASSMALTDGFYGYTFGSGTRLTVV.

Notes on this clone: The junction departs from germline at one end; a sequencing error may be responsible. The genes are TRBV25-1 and TRBJ2-5; TRBD1 matches 8 bases. Germline V CDR1 and CDR2: MGHDK, SYGVNS. CDR3 length: 12 amino acids. The CDR3 protein is CANSDRGETQYF. In DNA, the CDR3 is TGTGCCAACAGTGACAGGGGAGAGACCCAGTACTTC.

The chain carries TRBV5-6 and TRBJ2-2; perhaps D is TRBD1 or TRBD2 (5 bases each). The ends were cut back, 4 bases at V and 3 bases at J, with 10 bases in the middle. Per the germline V gene, CDR1 is SGHDT and CDR2 is YYEEEE. This CDR3 spans 14 amino acids. The CDR3 DNA is TGTGCCAGCAGCAGGGGACGGGACACCGGGGAGCTGTTTTTT. Translating gives CASSRGRDTGELFF. Full variable domain (outside the CDR3, taken from reference TRBV5-6 and TRBJ2-2): DAGVTQSPTHLIKTRGQQVTLRCSPKSGHDTVSWYQQALGQGPQFIFQYYEEEERQRGNFPDRFSGHQFPNYSSELNVNALLLGDSALYLCASSRGRDTGELFFGEGSRLTVL.

The rearrangement joins TRBV5-1 to TRBJ2-1; a possible D gene is TRBD2 (5 bases). Germline V gene data show CDR1 as SGHRS and CDR2 as YFSETQ. V lost 0 bases and J lost 4, with 8 bases in between. The CDR3 consists of 14 residues. The CDR3 DNA follows: TGCGCCAGCAGCTTGGAAGGCGGGTACAATGAGCAGTTCTTC. It codes for CASSLEGGYNEQFF.

The rearrangement uses TRBV12-5 and TRBJ2-7, with D perhaps being TRBD1 or TRBD2 (5 bases each). The germline CDR1 and CDR2 sequences are LGHNT and FRNRAP. CDR3 size: 12 residues. V was trimmed by 6 bases and J by 7 bases, leaving 13 bases between them. The CDR3 sequence is CASGQTRGEQYF. The CDR3 bases are TGTGCTAGTGGACAAACGAGGGGAGAGCAGTACTTC. Together with reference TRBV12-5 and TRBJ2-7, the CDR3 gives the full variable domain: DARVTQTPRHKVTEMGQEVTMRCQPILGHNTVFWYRQTMMQGLELLAYFRNRAPLDDSGMPKDRFSAEMPDATLATLKIQPSEPRDSAVYFCASGQTRGEQYFGPGTRLTVT.

The genes are TRBV27 and TRBJ1-6; 8 bases align to TRBD1. With V trimmed by 5 bases and J by 10 bases, 7 bases remained unmatched. The CDR3 extends over 14 amino acids. Germline V CDR1 and CDR2: MNHEY, SMNVEV (reference sequence). CDR3 nucleotides: TGTGCCAGCAGTGCACAGGGGGAAAGGTCACCCCTCCACTTT. This sequence encodes CASSAQGERSPLHF.

The chain has TRBV29-1 and TRBJ1-1; TRBD1 might be the D (5 bases). V was trimmed by 6 bases and J by 7 bases, leaving 18 bases between them. The CDR3 is 13 residues long. Per germline, CDR1 SQVTM and CDR2 ANQGSEA. CDR3 residues: CSVGGRTRDEAFF. In DNA, the CDR3 is TGCAGCGTGGGGGGACGGACAAGAGATGAAGCTTTCTTT.

This chain connects TRBV5-1 to TRBJ1-5, with D unclear. Germline V lookup: CDR1 SGHRS, CDR2 YFSETQ. The CDR3 runs 15 residues. Deletions cut 9 bases from V and 5 bases from J, with 21 bases between. In DNA, the CDR3 is TGCGCCACCTTAGAGGTCCCCTACGCCTATCAGCCCCAGCATTTT. It codes for CATLEVPYAYQPQHF.

The rearrangement uses TRBV6-6 and TRBJ2-5; D gene uncertain. Between the trimmed V and J ends, which lost 8 bases and 5 bases, there was a span of 9 bases. CDR1 is MNHNY, CDR2 SVGAGI, per germline (reference sequence). The CDR3 is 11 residues long. Here the CDR3 DNA reads TGTGCCAGCCGGAGAACGGAGACCCAGTACTTC. Its translation is CASRRTETQYF.

The chain joins TRBV28 to TRBJ2-7; TRBD2 matches 8 bases. This CDR3 is 13 amino acids long. The germline V gene has CDR1 MDHEN and CDR2 SYDVKM. J gave up 7 bases and V 3 bases, and 5 bases lay outside the gene matches. Written as DNA, the CDR3 is TGTGCCAGCAGTTTCGGGGCGGGAGGTGAGCAGTACTTC. Its translation is CASSFGAGGEQYF.

The genes are TRBV5-1 and TRBJ2-1; D gene uncertain. V shed 4 bases and J shed 0 bases, with 14 bases lying between them. The length of the CDR3 is 16 residues. Germline values: CDR1 SGHRS, CDR2 YFSETQ. This CDR3 is CASSGSERSSYNEQFF. The CDR3 DNA sequence: TGCGCCAGCAGCGGATCAGAACGGAGCTCCTACAATGAGCAGTTCTTC.

Regarding this clone: One junction end disagrees with the germline gene, perhaps due to a read error. The rearrangement links TRBV7-7 to TRBJ2-1; D could derive from TRBD1 or TRBD2 (5 bases each). Germline V gene lookup returns CDR1 SSHAT and CDR2 FNYEAQ (reference sequence). The CDR3 has 16 amino acids. The CDR3 coding sequence is TGTGCTAGCAGCTGGGGTCTCCAGGGACGGTCCAATGAGCAGTTCTTC. Translating it yields CASSWGLQGRSNEQFF.

CDR3 nucleotides: TGTGCCAGCAGTGAAGAGGGGGGGGGCACTGAAGCTTTCTTT. As protein: CASSEEGGGTEAFF. The chain is built from TRBV6-1 and TRBJ1-1; tentatively, D is TRBD1 (6 bases). Germline lookup yields CDR1 MNHNS and CDR2 SASEGT. With 1 base removed from V and 4 bases from J, the gap between germline ends came to 10 bases. The CDR3 sequence is 14 residues long.

The chain combines TRBV7-2 with TRBJ2-5, with 7 bases fitting TRBD2. This CDR3 region has 14 residues. Losses at the gene ends were 0 bases for V and 4 bases for J; bases not matched to a gene: 2. Germline V gene lookup returns CDR1 SGHTA and CDR2 FQGNSA. Written as DNA, the CDR3 is TGTGCCAGCAGCTTAGCGCGCGGGAGAGAGACCCAGTACTTC. It codes for CASSLARGRETQYF.

J is TRBJ2-4 and V is TRBV28, with 7 bases aligning to TRBD1. This CDR3 is built from 17 residues. V was pared by 3 bases and J by 2 bases, with 10 bases of the junction left unmatched. CDR1 is MDHEN and CDR2 is SYDVKM in the germline V gene. The CDR3 sequence is CASSLGPRQGTKNIQYF. The CDR3 DNA reads TGTGCCAGCAGTTTGGGGCCACGACAGGGTACCAAAAACATTCAGTACTTC.

The chain's CDR3 is CASRSQGQLNQPQHF. The CDR3 DNA sequence: TGTGCCAGCAGGTCACAGGGGCAACTCAATCAGCCCCAGCATTTT. The chain carries TRBV6-1 and TRBJ1-5, with 7 bases lining up with TRBD1. The CDR3 loop spans 15 amino acids. CDR1 is MNHNS, CDR2 SASEGT, per germline. J lost 3 bases, V lost 6 bases, and 8 bases had no gene match.

This clone was recorded once. The chain has TRBV5-6 and TRBJ2-3; no reliable D call. In germline, CDR1 is SGHDT, CDR2 YYEEEE. Trimming cost V 4 bases and J 4 bases, with 13 bases left between them. The CDR3 runs to 14 residues. The CDR3 protein is CASSLRQSPDTQYF. Written as DNA, the CDR3 is TGTGCCAGCAGCCTAAGACAATCCCCAGATACGCAGTATTTT.

In this sample, this clone turned up once. The V gene is TRBV5-1, the J gene TRBJ2-3, with 8 nucleotides matching TRBD2. CDR1 SGHRS and CDR2 YFSETQ come from the germline V gene. The V gene end was trimmed by 0 bases and the J gene end by 0 bases; junction bases not matched to a gene: 9. This CDR3 contains 18 residues. CDR3 sequence reads: CASSLALAGLPSTDTQYF. As DNA, the CDR3 is TGCGCCAGCAGCTTGGCTCTAGCGGGCCTGCCTAGCACAGATACGCAGTATTTT. Based on the CDR3 plus reference TRBV5-1 and TRBJ2-3, the full variable domain is KAGVTQTPRYLIKTRGQQVTLSCSPISGHRSVSWYQQTPGQGLQFLFEYFSETQRNKGNFPGRFSGRQFSNSRSEMNVSTLELGDSALYLCASSLALAGLPSTDTQYFGPGTRLTVL.

This chain's CDR3 is CASSYTSGNTIYF. The CDR3 nucleotides read TGTGCCAGCAGTTACACGTCTGGAAACACCATATATTTT. The chain has TRBV6-5 and TRBJ1-3; D ambiguous. CDR3 length: 13 amino acids. Per germline, CDR1 MNHEY and CDR2 SVGAGI. V dropped 2 bases and J dropped 1 base, with 3 bases sitting between them.

In this sample, this clone turned up once. The chain employs TRBV28 and TRBJ2-7; TRBD1 agrees at 12 bases. There are 15 residues in the CDR3. Trimming cost V 4 bases and J 5 bases; bases outside gene matches: 6. CDR1 MDHEN and CDR2 SYDVKM come from the germline V gene. The CDR3 protein is CASSSLGTGGHEQYF. In DNA form, the CDR3 reads TGTGCCAGCAGTTCTCTAGGGACAGGGGGCCACGAGCAGTACTTC. The whole variable domain, remainder taken from reference TRBV28 and TRBJ2-7, is DVKVTQSSRYLVKRTGEKVFLECVQDMDHENMFWYRQDPGLGLRLIYFSYDVKMKEKGDIPEGYSVSREKKERFSLILESASTNQTSMYLCASSSLGTGGHEQYFGPGTRLTVT.